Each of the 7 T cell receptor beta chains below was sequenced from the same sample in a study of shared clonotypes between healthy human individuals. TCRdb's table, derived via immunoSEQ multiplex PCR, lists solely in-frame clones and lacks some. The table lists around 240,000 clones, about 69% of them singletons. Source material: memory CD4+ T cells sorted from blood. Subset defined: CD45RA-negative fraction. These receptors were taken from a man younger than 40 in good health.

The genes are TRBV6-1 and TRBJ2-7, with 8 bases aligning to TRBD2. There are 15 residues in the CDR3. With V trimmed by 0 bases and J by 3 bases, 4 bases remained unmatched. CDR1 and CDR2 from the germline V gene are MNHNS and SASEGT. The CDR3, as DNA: TGTGCCAGCAGTGAAGCTTCGGGGGGGCTCTACGAGCAGTACTTC. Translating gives CASSEASGGLYEQYF.

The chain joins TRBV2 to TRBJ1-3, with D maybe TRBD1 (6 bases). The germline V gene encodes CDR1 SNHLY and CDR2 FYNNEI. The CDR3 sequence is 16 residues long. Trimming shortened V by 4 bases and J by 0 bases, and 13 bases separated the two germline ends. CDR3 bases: TGTGCCAGCAGTGGGTCAGGGGCCGACTCTGGAAACACCATATATTTT. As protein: CASSGSGADSGNTIYF.

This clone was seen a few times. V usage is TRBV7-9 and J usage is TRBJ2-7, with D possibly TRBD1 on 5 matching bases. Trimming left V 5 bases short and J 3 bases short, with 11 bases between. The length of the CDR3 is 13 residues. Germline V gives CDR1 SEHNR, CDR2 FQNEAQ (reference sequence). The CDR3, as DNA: TGTGCCAGCAGCGGGGCAGTGGGCTACGAGCAGTACTTC. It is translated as CASSGAVGYEQYF.

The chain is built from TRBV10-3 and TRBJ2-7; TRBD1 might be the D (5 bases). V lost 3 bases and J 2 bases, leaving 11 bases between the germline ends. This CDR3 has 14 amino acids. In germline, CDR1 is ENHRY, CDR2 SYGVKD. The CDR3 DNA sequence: TGTGCCATCAGTGATCTAGGGGATACCTACGAGCAGTACTTC. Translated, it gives CAISDLGDTYEQYF.

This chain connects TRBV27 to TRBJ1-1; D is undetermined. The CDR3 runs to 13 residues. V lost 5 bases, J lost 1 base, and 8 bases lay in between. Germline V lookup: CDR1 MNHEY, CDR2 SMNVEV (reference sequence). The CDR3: CASSPVWNTEAFF. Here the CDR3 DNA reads TGTGCCAGCAGTCCAGTGTGGAACACTGAAGCTTTCTTT.

For the CDR3, the DNA is TGTGCCAGCTCACCGACAGGGATCTCTGGAAACACCATATATTTT. Its protein is CASSPTGISGNTIYF. The rearrangement joins TRBV6-1 to TRBJ1-3, with 7 positions matching TRBD1. V lost 8 bases and J lost 0; bases outside the gene matches: 7. The germline V gene encodes CDR1 MNHNS and CDR2 SASEGT. The CDR3 length is 15 residues.

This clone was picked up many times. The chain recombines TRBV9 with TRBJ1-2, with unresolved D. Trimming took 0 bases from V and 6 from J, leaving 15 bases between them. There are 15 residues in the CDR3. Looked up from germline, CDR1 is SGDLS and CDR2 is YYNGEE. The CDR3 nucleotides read TGTGCCAGCAGCGTAGCTTTATGGGGATTAGATGGCTACACCTTC. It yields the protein CASSVALWGLDGYTF.